Below, 30 T cell receptor beta chains from the same sample are listed, as sequenced in a study of T cell repertoires in cytomegalovirus infection. TCRdb used MiXCR to reprocess the reads, holding one entry per CDR3 protein. Of about 120,000 distinct CDR3 sequences detected, about 30% appear once; the ten largest clones hold more than 35%. No antigen has been identified for these receptors. Sample: CD8+ T cells from cultured PBMCs, taken from culture after CMV antigen stimulation. These receptors were obtained from a human donor in good health (CMV status not recorded). Some clones in this sample may be carry-over from other donors' samples.

The CDR3 loop reads CASSLVGQGYEQYF. CDR3 DNA: TGTGCCAGCAGCTTAGTGGGTCAGGGATACGAGCAGTACTTC. The chain links TRBV7-4 to TRBJ2-7, with D tentatively TRBD1 (5 bases). This CDR3 has 14 residues. Germline loops: CDR1 SGHVT, CDR2 SQSDAQ. The V end was cut by 1 base, the J end by 4 bases, with 11 bases between.

This clonotype was counted between two and nine times. The chain employs TRBV12-3 or TRBV12-4 and TRBJ2-2, with TRBD1 identical over 11 bases. The CDR3 extends over 20 amino acids. V was clipped by 3 bases and J by 3 bases; unmatched bases: 15. The CDR3 sequence is CASSFHIGDRGARDTGELFF. The CDR3 region has the DNA TGTGCCAGCAGTTTTCACATTGGGGACAGGGGGGCTCGGGACACCGGGGAGCTGTTTTTT.

At least ten counts were recorded for this clonotype. The chain links TRBV11-2 to TRBJ1-2; TRBD1 might be the D (5 bases). CDR3 length equals 14 residues. Germline values: CDR1 SGHAT, CDR2 FQNNGV. Trimming shortened V by 1 base and J by 4 bases, and 10 bases separated the two germline ends. For the CDR3, the DNA is TGTGCCAGCAGCTTAGGGGTGGGGACCTATGGCTACACCTTC. Its protein product is CASSLGVGTYGYTF.

This clonotype occurred a few times. The chain uses TRBV11-2 and TRBJ2-3; D tentatively fits TRBD1 or TRBD2 (5 bases each). Trimming took 3 bases from V and 5 from J, leaving 12 bases between them. This CDR3 contains 14 residues. Germline-derived CDR1 and CDR2 are SGHAT and FQNNGV. The CDR3 sequence is CASSFWGTEDTQYF. In nucleotides, the CDR3 is TGTGCCAGCAGCTTTTGGGGGACCGAAGATACGCAGTATTTT. The variable domain in full, completed from reference TRBV11-2 and TRBJ2-3, reads EAGVAQSPRYKIIEKRQSVAFWCNPISGHATLYWYQQILGQGPKLLIQFQNNGVVDDSQLPKDRFSAERLKGVDSTLKIQPAKLEDSAVYLCASSFWGTEDTQYFGPGTRLTVL.

J is TRBJ2-2 and V is TRBV7-2; 11 bases fit TRBD2. Germline CDR1 SGHTA, CDR2 FQGNSA. V lost 0 bases to trimming and J lost 4 bases; unmatched junction nucleotides: 1. The CDR3 is 16 amino acids. As DNA, the CDR3 is TGTGCCAGCAGCTTAGCTAGCGGGGGGGCCACCGGGGAGCTGTTTTTT. Amino acids: CASSLASGGATGELFF.

This clonotype turned up a few times. J is TRBJ2-4 and V is TRBV7-9; weak D call: TRBD2 (5 bases). Germline CDR1 and CDR2: SEHNR and FQNEAQ (reference sequence). Trimming shortened V by 1 base and J by 0 bases, and 10 bases separated the two germline ends. This CDR3 comprises 16 residues. The DNA for the CDR3 is TGTGCCAGCAGCTTAGGGCTGAGGGTAGCCAAAAACATTCAGTACTTC. It yields the protein CASSLGLRVAKNIQYF.

J is TRBJ2-1 and V is TRBV4-1; D is possibly TRBD1 (6 bases). CDR3 length: 17 amino acids. Trimming removed 0 bases from V and 4 bases from J, with 16 bases in between. CDR1 and CDR2 (germline): MGHRA, YSYEKL. The CDR3 DNA reads TGCGCCAGCAGCCAAGACCCCCGCAGGGGAGTTTACAATGAGCAGTTCTTC. Translated, it gives CASSQDPRRGVYNEQFF.

The J gene is TRBJ2-2, the V gene TRBV27, with a tentative D call TRBD1 (6 bases). The germline V and J ends were trimmed by 5 bases and 5 bases, with 9 bases remaining between them. The V gene's germline CDR1 is MNHEY and CDR2 SMNVEV (reference sequence). This CDR3 has 13 residues. Here the CDR3 DNA reads TGTGCCAGCAGTAAGGGGGTGACCGGGGAGCTGTTTTTT. Amino acid sequence: CASSKGVTGELFF.

The chain joins TRBV13 to TRBJ1-5, with 8 bases fitting TRBD1. The CDR3 extends over 14 amino acids. Germline loops: CDR1 PRHDT, CDR2 FYEKMQ (reference sequence). J lost 9 bases, V lost 3 bases, and 7 bases had no gene match. The CDR3 DNA follows: TGTGCCAGCAGCTTCGGCGGACAGGGCGGGCCCCAGCATTTT. This sequence encodes CASSFGGQGGPQHF.

The rearrangement links TRBV10-3 to TRBJ1-5; the match to TRBD1 covers 7 bases. CDR3 length: 15 residues. The V gene's germline CDR1 is ENHRY and CDR2 SYGVKD. V gave up 3 bases and J gave up 5 bases; unmatched junction bases: 7. The CDR3 sequence: CAISDLDREDQPQHF. For the CDR3, the DNA is TGTGCCATCAGTGATCTCGACAGGGAAGATCAGCCCCAGCATTTT.

The rearrangement joins TRBV7-6 to TRBJ2-3; D unclear. Looked up from germline, CDR1 is SGHVS and CDR2 is FNYEAQ. The CDR3 is made up of 14 amino acids. The V end lost 1 base, the J end lost 4 bases, and 9 bases lay between the germline ends. CDR3 sequence: CASSLGPGADTQYF. DNA of the CDR3: TGTGCCAGCAGCTTAGGACCGGGTGCAGATACGCAGTATTTT.

This clonotype has more than one count but fewer than ten. The chain employs TRBV7-6 and TRBJ2-7, with 11 bases identical to TRBD1. Per the germline V gene, CDR1 is SGHVS and CDR2 is FNYEAQ. V dropped 5 bases and J dropped 5; count of bases not matched to a gene: 11. This CDR3 is 16 amino acids long. DNA of the CDR3: TGTGCCAGCAGCCCCGGGTTTAGGACAGGGGGCCACGAGCAGTACTTC. Its translation is CASSPGFRTGGHEQYF.

This clonotype appeared a few times. The chain couples TRBV18 to TRBJ2-1; a possible D gene is TRBD1 (5 bases). The ends were cut back, 0 bases at V and 10 bases at J, with 7 bases in the middle. Looked up from germline, CDR1 is KGHSH and CDR2 is LQKENI. This CDR3 is built from 12 residues. The DNA of the CDR3 is TGTGCCAGCTCACCACCATGGGGCGAGCAGTTCTTC. It is translated as CASSPPWGEQFF.

This clonotype was observed a single time. The CDR3 loop reads CASSPFMGRDYGYTF. The CDR3 DNA reads as TGTGCCAGCTCACCATTCATGGGCAGGGACTATGGCTACACCTTC. V is TRBV18 and J is TRBJ1-2, with a possible D match to TRBD1 (5 bases). Deletions cut 2 bases from V and 3 bases from J, with 13 bases between. The CDR3 runs to 15 residues. Germline V gene data show CDR1 as KGHSH and CDR2 as LQKENI.

This clonotype was seen at least ten times. V gene TRBV10-3 combines with J gene TRBJ1-1; D perhaps matches TRBD1 (5 bases). Looked up from germline, CDR1 is ENHRY and CDR2 is SYGVKD. The CDR3 is 13 residues long. Trimming stripped 6 bases from V and 7 bases from J, with 15 bases between. The chain's CDR3 is CAISDPMQGEAFF. DNA of the CDR3: TGTGCCATCAGCGACCCGATGCAGGGTGAAGCTTTCTTT.

The chain is built from TRBV7-9 and TRBJ2-7; TRBD1 aligns across 10 bases. Germline loops: CDR1 SEHNR, CDR2 FQNEAQ (reference sequence). This CDR3 is 16 amino acids long. After removal of 5 bases from V and 3 bases from J, the junction contained 10 bases not matched to a gene. CDR3 sequence: CASSPPRDRGHYEQYF. The CDR3 coding sequence is TGTGCCAGCAGCCCGCCTCGGGACAGGGGACACTACGAGCAGTACTTC.

This clonotype was seen only a few times. The chain couples TRBV6-6 to TRBJ2-1, with no clear D. From germline, CDR1 is MNHNY and CDR2 SVGAGI (reference sequence). Deletions cut 1 base from V and 0 bases from J, with 7 bases between. This CDR3 comprises 15 residues. CDR3 in amino acids: CASSYFRSSYNEQFF. CDR3 in DNA: TGTGCCAGCAGTTACTTCAGGAGCTCCTACAATGAGCAGTTCTTC.

The chain employs TRBV29-1 and TRBJ1-2; unclear D gene. CDR3 length: 15 amino acids. Per germline, CDR1 SQVTM and CDR2 ANQGSEA. The V end was cut by 2 bases, the J end by 6 bases, with 19 bases between. CDR3 residues: CSVEKGDQIRHGYTF. The CDR3 DNA follows: TGCAGCGTTGAAAAGGGAGACCAGATACGACATGGCTACACCTTC.

A few counts support this clonotype. V is TRBV7-9 and J is TRBJ1-2; D not resolved. Germline CDR1 reads SEHNR; CDR2 reads FQNEAQ (reference sequence). Trimming removed 5 bases at V and 4 bases at J, with 17 bases between. This CDR3 spans 15 amino acids. CDR3 sequence reads: CASSPPGGLFYGYTF. In DNA form, the CDR3 reads TGTGCCAGCAGCCCACCCGGAGGCCTCTTCTATGGCTACACCTTC.

This clonotype was found a few times. The rearrangement links TRBV6-5 to TRBJ2-1; possible D gene TRBD2, 5 bases. CDR1 and CDR2 (germline): MNHEY, SVGAGI. V was pared by 4 bases and J by 0 bases, with 22 bases between. This CDR3 comprises 19 residues. CDR3 loop: CASSFLASTSQSSYNEQFF. CDR3 nucleotide sequence: TGTGCCAGCAGTTTTCTAGCCTCAACCTCTCAAAGCTCCTACAATGAGCAGTTCTTC.

This clonotype turned up a few times. This chain connects TRBV5-4 to TRBJ2-5; the match to TRBD1 covers 7 bases. This CDR3 spans 15 amino acids. V shed 0 bases, J shed 1 base, and the junction held 3 bases outside the gene matches. CDR1 is SGHNT and CDR2 is YYREEE in the germline V gene (reference sequence). CDR3 residues: CASSLAGQFQETQYF. The CDR3 DNA sequence: TGTGCCAGCAGCTTGGCGGGACAGTTCCAAGAGACCCAGTACTTC.

This clonotype was counted once. This chain uses TRBV5-1 with TRBJ2-3; the match to TRBD2 covers 11 bases. The trim removed 1 base at V and 0 bases at J, leaving 4 bases unmatched. Germline V gives CDR1 SGHRS, CDR2 YFSETQ. The CDR3 is 17 amino acids. The CDR3 nucleotides read TGCGCCAGCAGCTTGTCTTGGACTAGCGGGAGCACAGATACGCAGTATTTT. Encoded protein: CASSLSWTSGSTDTQYF.

In its sample, this clonotype was seen a few times. This chain uses TRBV6-1 with TRBJ1-5, with TRBD1 as a possible D gene (5 bases). V lost 2 bases and J 2 bases, leaving 19 bases between the germline ends. Germline V gives CDR1 MNHNS, CDR2 SASEGT. The length of the CDR3 is 18 residues. DNA for the CDR3: TGTGCCAGCAGTGAACCCCAGGGAGGGGTACGGCGCAATCAGCCCCAGCATTTT. This gives the protein CASSEPQGGVRRNQPQHF.

Only a few counts were recorded for this clonotype. In DNA form, the CDR3 reads TGCAGTGCTGCCCTCCCGGCTCTAGCGGGGACGCGGCATACGCAGTATTTT. It yields the protein CSAALPALAGTRHTQYF. This rearrangement joins TRBV20-1 to TRBJ2-3; 9 bases are shared with TRBD2. V was pared by 5 bases and J by 7 bases, with 19 bases of the junction left unmatched. The germline V gene encodes CDR1 DFQATT and CDR2 SNEGSKA (reference sequence). The CDR3 contains 17 residues.

This clonotype has a count of ten or more. V gene TRBV25-1 combines with J gene TRBJ2-1; D call uncertain. The CDR3 is 12 residues long. The germline V and J ends were trimmed by 2 bases and 10 bases, with 9 bases remaining between them. Per germline, CDR1 MGHDK and CDR2 SYGVNS. The chain's CDR3 is CASSEVVFEQFF. In DNA form, the CDR3 reads TGTGCCAGCAGTGAAGTAGTCTTCGAGCAGTTCTTC.

The J gene is TRBJ2-2, the V gene TRBV6-1; tentatively, D is TRBD1 or TRBD2 (6 bases each). Germline CDR1 MNHNS, CDR2 SASEGT. This CDR3 comprises 17 residues. Trimming stripped 6 bases from V and 1 base from J, with 18 bases between. CDR3 protein: CASRRKDRRENTGELFF. The CDR3 DNA is TGTGCCAGCAGAAGAAAAGACAGGCGGGAGAACACCGGGGAGCTGTTTTTT.

V is TRBV4-1 and J is TRBJ2-5; possible D gene TRBD1, 5 bases. Germline loops: CDR1 MGHRA, CDR2 YSYEKL. The CDR3 is made up of 14 amino acids. The ends were cut back, 0 bases at V and 5 bases at J, with 10 bases in the middle. CDR3 region: CASSQDREWETQYF. The CDR3 nucleotides are TGCGCCAGCAGCCAAGACAGGGAATGGGAGACCCAGTACTTC.

This chain links TRBV5-4 with TRBJ2-3, with 7 bases aligning to TRBD2. With 1 base clipped from V and 2 bases from J, the junction kept 7 bases outside the gene matches. The CDR3 spans 16 residues. CDR1 and CDR2 from the germline V gene are SGHNT and YYREEE (reference sequence). CDR3 DNA sequence: TGTGCCAGCAGCTTGTCGGTGGGGGGGAACACAGATACGCAGTATTTT. Translation: CASSLSVGGNTDTQYF. Full variable domain (missing parts from reference TRBV5-4 and TRBJ2-3): ETGVTQSPTHLIKTRGQQVTLRCSSQSGHNTVSWYQQALGQGPQFIFQYYREEENGRGNFPPRFSGLQFPNYSSELNVNALELDDSALYLCASSLSVGGNTDTQYFGPGTRLTVL.

This clonotype has only a few counts. The CDR3 sequence: CASSQGAGVNTEAFF. The CDR3 bases are TGTGCCAGCAGCCAAGGAGCAGGGGTGAACACTGAAGCTTTCTTT. The J gene is TRBJ1-1, the V gene TRBV14; D is perhaps TRBD1 (6 bases). Germline-derived CDR1 and CDR2 are SGHDN and FVKESK. Trimming removed 1 base from V and 0 bases from J, with 9 bases in between. The CDR3 covers 15 residues.

The chain couples TRBV6-8 to TRBJ1-5; 7 positions agree with TRBD1. The CDR3 totals 15 residues. The germline gives CDR1 MNHGY, CDR2 SAAAGT. The V segment lost 5 bases and the J segment 3 bases; nucleotides outside the gene matches: 7. The CDR3 loop reads CASSTPGQINQPQHF. CDR3 in DNA: TGTGCCAGCAGTACACCGGGACAGATCAATCAGCCCCAGCATTTT.